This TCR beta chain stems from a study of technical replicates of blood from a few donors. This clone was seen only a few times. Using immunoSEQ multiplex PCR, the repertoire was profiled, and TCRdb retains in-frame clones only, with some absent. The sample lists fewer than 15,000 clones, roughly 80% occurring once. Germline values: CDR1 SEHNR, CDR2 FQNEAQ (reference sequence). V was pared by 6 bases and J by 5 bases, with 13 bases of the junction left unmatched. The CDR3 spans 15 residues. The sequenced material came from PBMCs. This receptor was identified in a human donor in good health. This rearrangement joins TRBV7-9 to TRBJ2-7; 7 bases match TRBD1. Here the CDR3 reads CASSLSRDREHEQYF. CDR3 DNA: TGTGCCAGCAGTCTATCACGCGACAGGGAACACGAGCAGTACTTC.